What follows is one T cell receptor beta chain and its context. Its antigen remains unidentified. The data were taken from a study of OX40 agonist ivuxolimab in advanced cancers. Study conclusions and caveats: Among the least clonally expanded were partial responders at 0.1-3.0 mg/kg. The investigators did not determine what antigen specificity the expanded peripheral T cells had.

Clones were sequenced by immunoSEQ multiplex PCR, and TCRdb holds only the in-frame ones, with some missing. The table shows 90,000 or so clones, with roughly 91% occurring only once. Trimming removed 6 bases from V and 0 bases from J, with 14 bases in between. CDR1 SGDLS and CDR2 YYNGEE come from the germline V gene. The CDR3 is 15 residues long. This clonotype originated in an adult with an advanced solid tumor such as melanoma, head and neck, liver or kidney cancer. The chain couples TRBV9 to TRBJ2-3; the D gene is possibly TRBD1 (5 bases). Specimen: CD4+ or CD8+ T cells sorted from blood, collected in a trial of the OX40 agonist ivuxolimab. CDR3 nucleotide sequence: TGTGCCAGCAACCCCTTAGGGGCTAGCACAGATACGCAGTATTTT. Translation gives CASNPLGASTDTQYF.